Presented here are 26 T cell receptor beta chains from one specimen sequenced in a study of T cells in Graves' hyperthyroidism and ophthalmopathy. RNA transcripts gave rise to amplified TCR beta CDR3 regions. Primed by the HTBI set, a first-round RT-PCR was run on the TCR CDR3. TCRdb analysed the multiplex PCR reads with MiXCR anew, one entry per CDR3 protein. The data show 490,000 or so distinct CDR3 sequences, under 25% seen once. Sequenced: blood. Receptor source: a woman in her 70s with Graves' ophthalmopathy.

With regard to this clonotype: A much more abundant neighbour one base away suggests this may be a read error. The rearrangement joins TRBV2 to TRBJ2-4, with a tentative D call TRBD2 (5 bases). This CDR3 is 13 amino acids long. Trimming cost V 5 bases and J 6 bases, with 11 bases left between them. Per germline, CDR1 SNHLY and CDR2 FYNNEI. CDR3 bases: TGTGCCAGCAGTCGACTAACCAGAAACATTCAGTACTTC. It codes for CASSRLTRNIQYF.

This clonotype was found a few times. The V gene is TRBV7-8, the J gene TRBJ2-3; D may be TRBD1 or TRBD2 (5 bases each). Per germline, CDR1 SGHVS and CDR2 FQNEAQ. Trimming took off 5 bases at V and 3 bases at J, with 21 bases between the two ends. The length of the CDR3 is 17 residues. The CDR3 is CASSPELGRVGTDTQYF. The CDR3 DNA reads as TGTGCCAGCAGCCCGGAATTGGGGCGGGTGGGTACAGATACGCAGTATTTT.

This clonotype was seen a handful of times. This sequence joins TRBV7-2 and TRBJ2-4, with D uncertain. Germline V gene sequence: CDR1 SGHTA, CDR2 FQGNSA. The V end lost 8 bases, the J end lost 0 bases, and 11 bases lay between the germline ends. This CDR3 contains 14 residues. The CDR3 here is CASSRPLAKNIQYF. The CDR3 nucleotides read TGTGCCAGCTCTCGCCCCCTAGCCAAAAACATTCAGTACTTC.

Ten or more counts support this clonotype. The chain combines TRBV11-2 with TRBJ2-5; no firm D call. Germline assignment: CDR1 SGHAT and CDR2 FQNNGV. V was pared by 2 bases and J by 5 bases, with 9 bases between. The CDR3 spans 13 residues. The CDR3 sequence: CASSLLRAETQYF. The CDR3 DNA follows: TGTGCCAGCAGCTTATTAAGGGCGGAGACCCAGTACTTC.

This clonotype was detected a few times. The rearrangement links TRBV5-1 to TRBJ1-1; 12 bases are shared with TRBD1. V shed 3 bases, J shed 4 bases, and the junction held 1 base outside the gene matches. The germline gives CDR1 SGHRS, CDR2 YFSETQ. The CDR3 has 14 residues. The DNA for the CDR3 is TGCGCCAGCAGCTGGGGACAGGGGGCCACTGAAGCTTTCTTT. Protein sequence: CASSWGQGATEAFF.

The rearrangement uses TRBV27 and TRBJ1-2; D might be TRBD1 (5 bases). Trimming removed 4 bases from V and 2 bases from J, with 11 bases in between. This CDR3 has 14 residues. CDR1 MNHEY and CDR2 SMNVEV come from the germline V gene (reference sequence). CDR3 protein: CASSYDSPNYGYTF. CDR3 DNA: TGTGCCAGCAGTTACGACAGCCCCAACTATGGCTACACCTTC.

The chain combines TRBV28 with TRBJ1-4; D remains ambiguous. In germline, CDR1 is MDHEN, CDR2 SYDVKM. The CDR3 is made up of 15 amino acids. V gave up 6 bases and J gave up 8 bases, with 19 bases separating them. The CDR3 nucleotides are TGTGCCAGCAGCCAAGTCTATAGGGTAGGAGAAAAACTGTTTTTT. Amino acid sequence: CASSQVYRVGEKLFF.

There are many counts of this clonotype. The CDR3 nucleotides read TGTGCCAGCAGCCGGGACAGAAACACCGGGGAGCTGTTTTTT. It is translated as CASSRDRNTGELFF. This chain links TRBV2 with TRBJ2-2, with TRBD1 identical over 7 bases. Trimming removed 6 bases from V and 2 bases from J; junction bases left unmatched: 3. The germline gives CDR1 SNHLY, CDR2 FYNNEI. The CDR3 runs to 14 residues. The complete variable domain, with remaining parts taken from reference TRBV2 and TRBJ2-2, reads EPEVTQTPSHQVTQMGQEVILRCVPISNHLYFYWYRQILGQKVEFLVSFYNNEISEKSEIFDDQFSVERPDGSNFTLKIRSTKLEDSAMYFCASSRDRNTGELFFGEGSRLTVL.

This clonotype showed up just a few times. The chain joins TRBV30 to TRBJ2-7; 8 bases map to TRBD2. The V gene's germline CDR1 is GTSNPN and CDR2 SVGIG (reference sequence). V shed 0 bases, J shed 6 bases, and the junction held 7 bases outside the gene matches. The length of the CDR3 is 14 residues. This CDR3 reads CAWSVGGAGGEQYF. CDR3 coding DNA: TGTGCCTGGAGTGTAGGAGGGGCGGGGGGCGAGCAGTACTTC. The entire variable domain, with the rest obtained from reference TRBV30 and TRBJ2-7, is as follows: SQTIHQWPATLVQPVGSPLSLECTVEGTSNPNLYWYRQAAGRGLQLLFYSVGIGQISSEVPQNLSASRPQDRQFILSSKKLLLSDSGFYLCAWSVGGAGGEQYFGPGTRLTVT.

The CDR3 here is CASSPLETGIYEQYF. Written as DNA, the CDR3 is TGTGCCAGTAGTCCACTTGAGACAGGGATCTACGAGCAGTACTTC. The V gene is TRBV19, the J gene TRBJ2-7; 7 nucleotides align to TRBD1. Germline CDR1 is LNHDA and CDR2 is SQIVND (reference sequence). The CDR3 is made up of 15 amino acids. Trimming at V came to 5 bases and at J to 3 bases, leaving 10 bases not matched to a gene. Supplemented by reference TRBV19 and TRBJ2-7, the full variable domain reads DGGITQSPKYLFRKEGQNVTLSCEQNLNHDAMYWYRQDPGQGLRLIYYSQIVNDFQKGDIAEGYSVSREKKESFPLTVTSAQKNPTAFYLCASSPLETGIYEQYFGPGTRLTVT.

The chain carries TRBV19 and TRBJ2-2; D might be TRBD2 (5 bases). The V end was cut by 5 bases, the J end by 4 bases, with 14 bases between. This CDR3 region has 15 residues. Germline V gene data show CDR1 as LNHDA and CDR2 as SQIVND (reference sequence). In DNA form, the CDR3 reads TGTGCCAGTAGTGTCTGGGAGCCGGGCACCGGGGAGCTGTTTTTT. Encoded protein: CASSVWEPGTGELFF.

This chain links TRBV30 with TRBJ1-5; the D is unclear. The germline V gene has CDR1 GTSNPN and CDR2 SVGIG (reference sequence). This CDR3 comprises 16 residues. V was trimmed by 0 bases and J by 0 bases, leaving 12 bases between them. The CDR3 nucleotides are TGTGCCTGGAGTGTACGTATGCCCTATAGCAATCAGCCCCAGCATTTT. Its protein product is CAWSVRMPYSNQPQHF.

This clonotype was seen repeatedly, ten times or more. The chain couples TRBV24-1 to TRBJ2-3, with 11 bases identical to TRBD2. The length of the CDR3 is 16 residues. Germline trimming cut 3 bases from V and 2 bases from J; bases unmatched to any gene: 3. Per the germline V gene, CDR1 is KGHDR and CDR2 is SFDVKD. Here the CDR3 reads CATSDGTSGYTDTQYF. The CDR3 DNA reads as TGTGCCACCAGTGATGGGACTAGCGGATACACAGATACGCAGTATTTT.

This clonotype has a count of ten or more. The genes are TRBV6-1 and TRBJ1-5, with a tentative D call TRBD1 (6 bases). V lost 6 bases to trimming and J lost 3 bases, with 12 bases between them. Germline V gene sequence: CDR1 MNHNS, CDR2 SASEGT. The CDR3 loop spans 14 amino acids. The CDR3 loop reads CASSPTGNNQPQHF. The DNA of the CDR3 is TGTGCCAGCAGCCCGACAGGAAACAATCAGCCCCAGCATTTT.

The CDR3 sequence: CASSPGGGGPSYEQYF. The CDR3 coding sequence is TGTGCCAGCAGCCCAGGCGGCGGGGGCCCCTCCTACGAGCAGTACTTC. The chain combines TRBV7-2 with TRBJ2-7; possible D gene TRBD2, 7 bases. Between the trimmed V and J ends, which lost 5 bases and 0 bases, there was a span of 17 bases. Germline V CDR1 and CDR2: SGHTA, FQGNSA. The CDR3 runs to 16 residues.

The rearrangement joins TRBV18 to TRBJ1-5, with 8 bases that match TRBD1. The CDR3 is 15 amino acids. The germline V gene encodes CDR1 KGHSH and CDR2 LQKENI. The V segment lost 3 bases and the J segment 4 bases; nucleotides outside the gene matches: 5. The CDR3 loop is CASSPLDRGNQPQHF. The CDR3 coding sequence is TGTGCCAGCTCACCTCTCGACAGGGGAAATCAGCCCCAGCATTTT.

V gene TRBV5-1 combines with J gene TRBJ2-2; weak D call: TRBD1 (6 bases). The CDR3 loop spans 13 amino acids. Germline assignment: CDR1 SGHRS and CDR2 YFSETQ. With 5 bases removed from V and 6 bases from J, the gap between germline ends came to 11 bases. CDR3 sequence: CASSLRQAGELFF. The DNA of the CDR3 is TGCGCCAGCAGTCTAAGACAGGCCGGGGAGCTGTTTTTT.

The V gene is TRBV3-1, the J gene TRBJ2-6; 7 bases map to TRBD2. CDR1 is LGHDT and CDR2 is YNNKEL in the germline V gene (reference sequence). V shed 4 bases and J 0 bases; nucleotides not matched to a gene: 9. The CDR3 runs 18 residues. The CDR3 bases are TGTGCCAGCAGCCCGTCAGCGGGATCTTTCTCTGGGGCCAACGTCCTGACTTTC. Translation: CASSPSAGSFSGANVLTF.

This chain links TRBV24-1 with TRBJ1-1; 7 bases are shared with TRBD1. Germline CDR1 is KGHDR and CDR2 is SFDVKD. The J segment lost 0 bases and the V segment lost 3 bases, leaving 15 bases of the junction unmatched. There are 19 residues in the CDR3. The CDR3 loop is CATSDTQGTAGWMNTEAFF. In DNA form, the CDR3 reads TGTGCCACCAGTGATACTCAAGGGACAGCCGGATGGATGAACACTGAAGCTTTCTTT.

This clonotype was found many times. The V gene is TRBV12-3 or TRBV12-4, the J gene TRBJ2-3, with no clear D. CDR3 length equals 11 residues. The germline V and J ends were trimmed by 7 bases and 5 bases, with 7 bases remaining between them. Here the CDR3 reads CASNHGDTQYF. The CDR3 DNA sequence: TGTGCCAGCAACCACGGAGATACGCAGTATTTT.

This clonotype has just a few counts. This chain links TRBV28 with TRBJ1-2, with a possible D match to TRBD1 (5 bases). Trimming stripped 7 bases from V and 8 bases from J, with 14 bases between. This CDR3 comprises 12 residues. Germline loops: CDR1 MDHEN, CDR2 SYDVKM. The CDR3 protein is CASTSGRRGYTF. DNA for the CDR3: TGTGCCAGCACCTCGGGACGGCGGGGCTACACCTTC.

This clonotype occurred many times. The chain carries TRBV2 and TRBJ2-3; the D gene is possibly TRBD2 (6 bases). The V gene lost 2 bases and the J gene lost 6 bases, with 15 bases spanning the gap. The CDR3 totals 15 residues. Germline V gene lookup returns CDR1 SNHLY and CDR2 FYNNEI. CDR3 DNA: TGTGCCAGCAGTGAAAGGAGGGCGGGTATGGATACGCAGTATTTT. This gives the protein CASSERRAGMDTQYF. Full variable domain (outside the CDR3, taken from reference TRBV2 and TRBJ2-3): EPEVTQTPSHQVTQMGQEVILRCVPISNHLYFYWYRQILGQKVEFLVSFYNNEISEKSEIFDDQFSVERPDGSNFTLKIRSTKLEDSAMYFCASSERRAGMDTQYFGPGTRLTVL.

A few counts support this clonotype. The chain's CDR3 is CASSLLAGGPSEQYF. In DNA form, the CDR3 reads TGTGCCAGCAGTCTTCTAGCGGGAGGGCCGAGTGAGCAGTACTTC. This chain connects TRBV28 to TRBJ2-7; TRBD2 aligns across 12 bases. Germline CDR1 MDHEN, CDR2 SYDVKM. With 5 bases clipped from V and 7 bases from J, the junction kept 9 bases outside the gene matches. The CDR3 is made up of 15 amino acids.

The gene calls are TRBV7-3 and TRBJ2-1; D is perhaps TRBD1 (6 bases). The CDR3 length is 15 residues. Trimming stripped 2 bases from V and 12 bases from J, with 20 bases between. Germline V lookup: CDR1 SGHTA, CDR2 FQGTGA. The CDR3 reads CASSLVSFSPRGQFF. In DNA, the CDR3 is TGTGCCAGCAGCTTAGTCTCTTTTTCTCCCAGGGGGCAGTTCTTC.

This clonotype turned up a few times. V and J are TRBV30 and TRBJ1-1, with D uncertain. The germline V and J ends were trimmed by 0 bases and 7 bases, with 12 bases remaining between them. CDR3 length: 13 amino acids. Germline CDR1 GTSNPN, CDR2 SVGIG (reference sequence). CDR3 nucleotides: TGTGCCTGGAGTGTAGTGGGTTGGGGTGAAGCTTTCTTT. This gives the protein CAWSVVGWGEAFF.

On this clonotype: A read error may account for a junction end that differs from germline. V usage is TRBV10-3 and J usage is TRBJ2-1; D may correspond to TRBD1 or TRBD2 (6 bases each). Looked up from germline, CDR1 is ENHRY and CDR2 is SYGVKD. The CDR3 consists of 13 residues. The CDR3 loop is CASAGDLDNEQLF. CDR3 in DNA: TGTGCCAGCGCAGGGGACTTAGACAATGAGCAGCTCTTC.